Listed below are T cell receptor beta chains from one sample, sequenced in a study of blood T cell repertoires in COVID-19. Some clones are missing from TCRdb's copy, which holds only in-frame ones; the method was immunoSEQ multiplex PCR. The top ten clones hold about a third of a sample with about 82,000 clones, roughly 78% of them seen once. Sequenced sample: peripheral blood. These receptors came from a man between 60 and 75 years old with COVID-19, enrolled during active disease. Each CDR3 is given with its conserved first and last residue. A D gene is named only where the DNA matches it firmly. Clone size is not always given. Where it is, it says once, few, many or a class for expanded clones.

D	J	V	size	CDR3	DNA
TRBD2	TRBJ2-3	TRBV29-1	-	CSVDKWTSLSSDTQYF	TGCAGCGTTGACAAGTGGACTAGCTTAAGTTCCGATACGCAGTATTTT
TRBD2	TRBJ2-5	TRBV20-1	-	CSASPSGRASETQYF	TGCAGTGCTAGTCCTAGCGGGAGGGCCTCAGAGACCCAGTACTTC
-	TRBJ2-5	TRBV9	-	CASSVGGLLQETQYF	TGTGCCAGCAGCGTTGGAGGACTACTGCAAGAGACCCAGTACTTC
-	TRBJ2-3	TRBV7-8	-	CASSSGSAGFSDTQYF	TGTGCCAGCAGCTCGGGGTCCGCAGGCTTTTCAGATACGCAGTATTTT
-	TRBJ2-5	TRBV3-1/TRBV3-2	-	CASSQVGAVVSATQYF	TGTGCCAGCAGCCAAGTCGGAGCGGTAGTTTCAGCGACCCAGTACTTC
TRBD1	TRBJ2-7	TRBV13	-	CASSARRDRGSYEQYF	TGTGCCAGCAGCGCCCGGCGGGACAGGGGGTCCTACGAGCAGTACTTC
TRBD1	TRBJ2-5	TRBV9	once	CASSVGTGRGETQYF	TGTGCCAGCAGCGTAGGGACAGGGCGTGGAGAGACCCAGTACTTC
-	TRBJ2-7	TRBV6-5	-	CASSYQGEGYEQYF	TGTGCCAGCAGTTACCAGGGTGAAGGATACGAGCAGTACTTC
-	TRBJ2-5	TRBV15	-	CATSRSWGDQETQYF	TGTGCCACCAGCAGATCTTGGGGGGACCAAGAGACCCAGTACTTC
TRBD1	TRBJ1-2	TRBV5-1	-	CASSPWTGSEGYTF	TGCGCCAGCAGCCCGTGGACAGGGTCTGAAGGCTACACCTTC
-	TRBJ2-7	TRBV7-9	-	CASSLAKEGGREQYF	TGTGCCAGCAGCTTAGCTAAAGAGGGCGGGCGCGAGCAGTACTTC
TRBD1	TRBJ1-2	TRBV3-1/TRBV3-2	-	CASSYQGAGGYTF	TGTGCCAGCAGCTATCAGGGGGCAGGTGGCTACACCTTC
TRBD1	TRBJ2-7	TRBV6-6	-	CASRPYRGHYEQYF	TGTGCCAGCAGGCCATACAGGGGGCACTACGAGCAGTACTTC
-	TRBJ2-3	TRBV2	-	CASSQRRTDTQYF	TGTGCCAGCTCCCAGCGGCGCACAGATACGCAGTATTTT
TRBD2	TRBJ2-7	TRBV5-4	-	CASSRTRSSEQYF	TGTGCCAGCAGTCGGACTAGATCCTCCGAGCAGTACTTC
-	TRBJ2-1	TRBV27	-	CASSPVGGTSYNEQFF	TGTGCCAGCAGTCCAGTGGGCGGGACTTCCTACAATGAGCAGTTCTTC
TRBD2	TRBJ2-1	TRBV7-3	-	CASSFSSGSRYEQFF	TGTGCCAGCAGCTTTTCTAGCGGGAGTCGCTATGAGCAGTTCTTC
TRBD1	TRBJ1-5	TRBV6-5	few	CASRGQGHQPQHF	TGTGCCAGCAGGGGACAGGGTCATCAGCCCCAGCATTTT
TRBD2	TRBJ2-2	TRBV5-4	few	CASRGGAGTGELFF	TGTGCCAGCAGGGGAGGAGCGGGAACCGGGGAGCTGTTTTTT
TRBD1	TRBJ1-2	TRBV7-2	-	CASSLGVGTGGWINYGYTF	TGTGCCAGCAGCTTAGGGGTGGGAACAGGGGGATGGATAAACTATGGCTACACCTTC
-	TRBJ1-4	TRBV2	-	CASSFGGALGEKLFF	TGTGCCAGCAGCTTCGGGGGGGCGCTTGGTGAAAAACTGTTTTTT
-	TRBJ2-2	TRBV6-5	-	CASSMWTTNTGELFF	TGTGCCAGCAGTATGTGGACTACTAACACCGGGGAGCTGTTTTTT
-	TRBJ2-5	TRBV4-1	-	CASSGGTEQETQYF	TGCGCCAGCAGCGGAGGGACAGAACAAGAGACCCAGTACTTC
-	TRBJ2-7	TRBV6-5	-	CATKPGSSSYEQYF	TGTGCCACCAAGCCCGGGTCTAGCTCCTACGAGCAGTACTTC
TRBD1	TRBJ2-1	TRBV3-1/TRBV3-2	few	CASSQGQGYEQFF	TGTGCCAGCAGCCAAGGACAGGGTTATGAGCAGTTCTTC
-	TRBJ1-5	TRBV19	few	CASSRVGQLRDQPQHF	TGTGCCAGTAGTAGAGTGGGACAACTGCGGGATCAGCCCCAGCATTTT